This T cell receptor beta chain is drawn from a study of blood T cell repertoires in COVID-19 (TCRdb year 2020). With regard to the full study: Samples from collaborators originated in the United States, Italy and Spain and spanned both the acute and convalescent phases of COVID-19. Samples were obtained from the ongoing ImmuneRACE study (first 160 participants) and from some 1,200 subjects provided by 6 global collaborators. The repertoires were released in a freely available public database meant as a resource for research on the immune response to SARS-CoV-2. Deeply sampled blood TCRbeta repertoires from subjects exposed to, actively infected with, or recovered from COVID-19 were included in the dataset. Sample metadata almost always included a de-identified subject ID, COVID-19 status, age in years and sex. Where available, HLA class I and class II types were taken from metadata supplied by the sample provider and were not determined by assay-based typing. The prospective study material was composed of cDNA or gDNA derived from T cells, B-cell-depleted T cells, or PBMCs. The investigation overall reported the following: How much clinical and demographic metadata was included differed by source and by participant, and the metadata was provided uncurated.

This clone was seen a few times. The antigen it recognizes is unknown. Base qualities were left out, and no much larger clone turns up one base away. The collaborating institutions used their own protocols to collect whole blood in K2EDTA tubes. For TCRbeta analysis, collaborators shipped samples in one of three forms: frozen whole blood, isolated PBMCs, or DNA extracted from either of those sample types. Per the germline V gene (reference sequence), LNHDA is the CDR1 and SQIVND is the CDR2. For this chain, trimming is 4 bases at the V end and 7 bases at the J end, and the number of junction bases without a gene match is 6. The CDR3, from cysteine to phenylalanine, totals 13 residues. Only the CDR3 region is kept as DNA, spanning 39 bases read in frame from base 1. TCRbeta CDR3 regions were amplified from genomic DNA by means of the immunoSEQ Assay, a bias-controlled multiplex PCR. In the paper's pipeline: The number of nucleated cells in each sample was estimated by amplification of reference gene primers within the assay. To quantify the absolute abundance of each unique TCRbeta CDR3 rearrangement, sequence reads were collapsed and filtered. Productive Simpson clonality was computed per sample as the square root of Simpson's diversity index over productive rearrangements. TCRdb's version of the immuneACCESS table is confined to in-frame rearrangements and falls short of the full clone set. An unresolved V gene accounts for under half of the shortfall where checked; the remainder is of unknown origin. For V, J and clone size, that table is used; D and trimming come from the DNA. The sample includes around 220,000 clones, with more than 75% observed a single time. Less than 4.5% of the sample is held by the ten biggest clonotypes.

Sequencing was carried out using peripheral blood. This receptor was taken from a man in his fifties with acute or convalescent COVID-19. The chain is encoded by TRBV19 joined to TRBJ1-2, with 7 bases aligning to TRBD1. The CDR3 region: CASSRGTASGYTF. The sequence in DNA is TGTGCCAGTAGTAGAGGGACAGCTAGTGGCTACACCTTC.